This TCR beta chain came from a study of T cell repertoires in cytomegalovirus infection. Study details: Researchers turned to recently identified HLA-C-restricted CMV epitopes as well as well-studied HLA-B-restricted ones. Public TCR beta signatures indicated both CMV infection and matching HLA type.

A note on this clonotype: Its antigen remains unidentified.

The CDR3 runs 14 residues. Germline V gene sequence: CDR1 LNHDA, CDR2 SQIVND (reference sequence). V gave up 1 base and J gave up 3 bases, with 7 bases separating them. In TCRdb, the reads were re-called with MiXCR into one record per CDR3 protein. The sample includes some 920,000 distinct CDR3 sequences, roughly 30% seen only once; the top ten take 13%. The material sequenced was cultured CD8+ T cells from PBMCs, taken from culture after CMV antigen stimulation. The receptor was isolated from a human donor in good health (CMV status not recorded). Some clones in this sample may be carry-over from other donors' samples. V and J are TRBV19 and TRBJ2-1; D call uncertain. The CDR3 loop is CASSIGWGYNEQFF. CDR3 DNA: TGTGCCAGTAGTATAGGTTGGGGCTACAATGAGCAGTTCTTC.